These T cell receptor beta chains were read from a single sample in a study of CD4+ T cells in melanoma. Sequencing was performed with immunoSEQ multiplex PCR; in TCRdb, only in-frame clones are kept and a portion is missing. The table records fewer than 150,000 clones, roughly 91% of them present only once. All receptors come from a human donor with melanoma. Each CDR3 is given with its conserved first and last residue. The order of the fields is clone size, V gene, D gene, J gene, CDR3 DNA, CDR3 protein. D genes are given only for firm matches. Some rows mark clone size as missing; the rest say once, few, many or name a class of expanded clone.

>NA|TRBV27|NA|TRBJ1-2
TGTGCCAGCAGTTTAGCGAGGGGCTTCTATGGCTACACCTTC
CASSLARGFYGYTF
>few|TRBV11-3|NA|TRBJ2-1
TGTGCCAGCAGCTTATCACAGGGACACAATGAGCAGTTCTTC
CASSLSQGHNEQFF
>NA|TRBV7-6|TRBD1|TRBJ2-3
TGTGCCAGCAGGATTGGACAGGAGAGCACAGATACGCAGTATTTT
CASRIGQESTDTQYF
>NA|TRBV5-1|TRBD2|TRBJ2-5
TGCGCCAGCAGCCCGGGACTAGCGAATATCCAAGAGACCCAGTACTTC
CASSPGLANIQETQYF
>NA|TRBV19|NA|TRBJ2-2
TGTGCCAGTAGTATCTGGGGAGACACCGGGGAGCTGTTTTTT
CASSIWGDTGELFF
>NA|TRBV14|TRBD1|TRBJ2-7
TGTGCCAGCAGCCCCAGGGGGCAGGGTCTAAGCTCCTACGAGCAGTACTTC
CASSPRGQGLSSYEQYF
>NA|TRBV9|NA|TRBJ1-6
TGTGCCAGCAGCGGGGGGGGGAGCTCCTATAATTCACCCCTCCACTTT
CASSGGGSSYNSPLHF
>NA|TRBV6-5|NA|TRBJ2-5
TGTGCCAGCAGTTACGGCGGCGGGGTCCAAGAGACCCAGTACTTC
CASSYGGGVQETQYF
>NA|TRBV18|NA|TRBJ2-2
TGTGCCAGCTCATCGATTACCGGGGAGCTGTTTTTT
CASSSITGELFF
>NA|TRBV2|NA|TRBJ2-7
TGTGCCAGATCAGGGACTTTGGGCTACGAGCAGTACTTC
CARSGTLGYEQYF
>NA|TRBV6-4|TRBD2|TRBJ2-2
TGTGCCAGCAGTGAAGGTAGCGGGGGACGATGGACCGGGGAGCTGTTTTTT
CASSEGSGGRWTGELFF
>NA|TRBV5-4|NA|TRBJ1-1
TGTGCCAGCAGCTTCGGGACTCTTAACACTGAAGCTTTCTTT
CASSFGTLNTEAFF
>NA|TRBV19|TRBD1|TRBJ2-7
TGTGCCAGTAGTTCCCAAGCCGGGACAGTGGATAGGCAGTACTTC
CASSSQAGTVDRQYF
>NA|TRBV5-1|TRBD1|TRBJ1-2
TGCGCCAGCAGCGCATCGACAGGGGGTAATGAGGGCTACACCTTC
CASSASTGGNEGYTF
>NA|TRBV6-1|TRBD1|TRBJ2-2
TGTGCCAGCAGCCGGGACAGGGCCACCGGGGAGCTGTTTTTT
CASSRDRATGELFF
>NA|TRBV2|NA|TRBJ2-1
TGTGCCAGCAGTCCAGGTTCGGCCTACAATGAGCAGTTCTTC
CASSPGSAYNEQFF
>NA|TRBV6-5|NA|TRBJ1-1
TGTGCCAGCAGTTACTCGAGACACCTGAACACTGAAGCTTTCTTT
CASSYSRHLNTEAFF
>NA|TRBV5-1|TRBD2|TRBJ2-3
TGCGCCAGCAAGGCGGGGGGGCCAGATACGCAGTATTTT
CASKAGGPDTQYF